These 32 T cell receptor beta chains came from one sample sequenced in a study of blood T cell repertoires in COVID-19. Method: immunoSEQ multiplex PCR; TCRdb's copy keeps in-frame clones and lacks some. Of about 64,000 clones detected, roughly 80% appear once; the ten largest clones hold 8.5% to 10%. What was sequenced was peripheral blood. These receptor sequences come from a human donor in a cohort sampled during active COVID-19.

The rearrangement uses TRBV6-5 and TRBJ2-1; 10 bases align to TRBD2. Germline V lookup: CDR1 MNHEY, CDR2 SVGAGI. The trim removed 0 bases at V and 8 bases at J, leaving 7 bases unmatched. There are 16 residues in the CDR3. CDR3 DNA sequence: TGTGCCAGCAGTTACTCGTTACTAGCGGGAATATATGAGCAGTTCTTC. Translated: CASSYSLLAGIYEQFF.

This clone occurred a few times. The chain couples TRBV7-9 to TRBJ2-7, with 11 bases fitting TRBD1. CDR3 length: 15 amino acids. Trimming at V came to 6 bases and at J to 2 bases, leaving 6 bases not matched to a gene. CDR1 SEHNR and CDR2 FQNEAQ come from the germline V gene (reference sequence). Here the CDR3 reads CASSPGTGGPYEQYF. The CDR3 DNA reads TGTGCCAGCAGTCCCGGGACAGGGGGACCCTACGAGCAGTACTTC. Using reference TRBV7-9 and TRBJ2-7 for the parts outside the CDR3, the full variable domain is DTGVSQNPRHKITKRGQNVTFRCDPISEHNRLYWYRQTLGQGPEFLTYFQNEAQLEKSRLLSDRFSAERPKGSFSTLEIQRTEQGDSAMYLCASSPGTGGPYEQYFGPGTRLTVT.

This chain joins TRBV13 and TRBJ1-1, with TRBD1 as a possible D gene (6 bases). V was shortened by 3 bases and J by 1 base, with 12 bases between the two germline ends. The CDR3 consists of 15 residues. Germline V gene sequence: CDR1 PRHDT, CDR2 FYEKMQ (reference sequence). The CDR3 here is CASSFNRAENTEAFF. The CDR3 bases are TGTGCCAGCAGCTTCAACAGGGCGGAGAACACTGAAGCTTTCTTT.

The chain recombines TRBV6-4 with TRBJ2-3, with TRBD2 matching over 7 bases. Germline values: CDR1 MRHNA, CDR2 SNTAGT. The CDR3 loop spans 15 amino acids. V lost 8 bases, J lost 6 bases, and 14 bases stayed unmatched. CDR3 DNA sequence: TGTGCCAGCGGGGGGGGGAGTTTATTGGCGGATACGCAGTATTTT. Protein product: CASGGGSLLADTQYF.

J is TRBJ2-7 and V is TRBV5-4, with 9 bases matching TRBD1. Germline trimming cut 4 bases from V and 4 bases from J; bases unmatched to any gene: 6. The CDR3 sequence is 14 residues long. Germline lookup yields CDR1 SGHNT and CDR2 YYREEE (reference sequence). CDR3 sequence: CASSPPQGAYEQYF. Here the CDR3 DNA reads TGTGCCAGCAGCCCACCACAGGGGGCTTACGAGCAGTACTTC.

The V gene is TRBV20-1, the J gene TRBJ1-4; weak D call: TRBD1 (5 bases). The CDR3 contains 15 residues. V was cut by 3 bases and J by 8 bases, with 19 bases left in between. The germline CDR1 and CDR2 sequences are DFQATT and SNEGSKA (reference sequence). The CDR3: CSASPVQGIGEKLFF. In nucleotides, the CDR3 is TGCAGTGCTAGTCCCGTTCAGGGAATCGGCGAAAAACTGTTTTTT.

The chain is built from TRBV28 and TRBJ2-7; TRBD2 aligns across 14 bases. The CDR3 length is 14 residues. After removal of 11 bases from V and 4 bases from J, the junction contained 7 bases not matched to a gene. CDR1 and CDR2 (germline): MDHEN, SYDVKM. CDR3 loop: CAVAGTSGRYEQYF. CDR3 sequence (DNA): TGTGCCGTGGCCGGGACTAGCGGGAGATACGAGCAGTACTTC.

The V call is TRBV7-3, the J call TRBJ2-1; possible D gene TRBD2, 5 bases. The CDR3 is made up of 15 amino acids. The germline CDR1 and CDR2 sequences are SGHTA and FQGTGA. V shed 5 bases and J shed 6 bases, with 17 bases lying between them. CDR3 nucleotide sequence: TGTGCCAGCAGCCCCTCACGGGATAAAGGCAATGAGCAGTTCTTC. Protein: CASSPSRDKGNEQFF. The complete variable domain, with remaining parts taken from reference TRBV7-3 and TRBJ2-1, reads GAGVSQTPSNKVTEKGKYVELRCDPISGHTALYWYRQSLGQGPEFLIYFQGTGAADDSGLPNDRFFAVRPEGSVSTLKIQRTERGDSAVYLCASSPSRDKGNEQFFGPGTRLTVL.

This clone was seen only a few times. The chain combines TRBV4-2 with TRBJ2-1; 12 bases match TRBD2. The CDR3 has 16 amino acids. Germline CDR1 is LGHNA and CDR2 is YNFKEQ. The J segment lost 2 bases and the V segment lost 4 bases, leaving 3 bases of the junction unmatched. The CDR3: CASSPRTSGTYNEQFF. As DNA, the CDR3 is TGTGCCAGCAGCCCGAGGACTAGCGGGACCTACAATGAGCAGTTCTTC.

The chain is built from TRBV28 and TRBJ1-1; possibly TRBD1 for D (6 bases). The CDR3 contains 11 residues. Germline V lookup: CDR1 MDHEN, CDR2 SYDVKM. Trimming removed 8 bases from V and 4 bases from J, with 8 bases in between. The CDR3 DNA is TGTGCCAGCCCCAGGGGCACTGAAGCTTTCTTT. Residues: CASPRGTEAFF. Full variable domain (outside the CDR3, taken from reference TRBV28 and TRBJ1-1): DVKVTQSSRYLVKRTGEKVFLECVQDMDHENMFWYRQDPGLGLRLIYFSYDVKMKEKGDIPEGYSVSREKKERFSLILESASTNQTSMYLCASPRGTEAFFGQGTRLTVV.

The rearrangement links TRBV7-2 to TRBJ1-2; TRBD1 agrees at 8 bases. The CDR3 covers 17 residues. Germline values: CDR1 SGHTA, CDR2 FQGNSA. The trim removed 5 bases at V and 4 bases at J, leaving 15 bases unmatched. DNA of the CDR3: TGTGCCAGCAGCCCATCCCAGGGGGCCATATTAATCTATGGCTACACCTTC. It yields the protein CASSPSQGAILIYGYTF.

This clone was detected only once. The V and J genes are TRBV27 and TRBJ1-2; possibly TRBD1 for D (5 bases). Trimming stripped 2 bases from V and 2 bases from J, with 12 bases between. The CDR3 consists of 15 residues. Germline assignment: CDR1 MNHEY and CDR2 SMNVEV (reference sequence). CDR3 sequence reads: CASSLTQGWNYGYTF. The CDR3 region has the DNA TGTGCCAGCAGTTTAACCCAGGGTTGGAACTATGGCTACACCTTC.

The rearrangement uses TRBV7-2 and TRBJ1-6, with D maybe TRBD1 (5 bases). The CDR3 totals 14 residues. Germline V CDR1 and CDR2: SGHTA, FQGNSA. V lost 1 base to trimming and J lost 9 bases, with 10 bases between them. The CDR3 coding sequence is TGTGCCAGCAGCTTAGTAGGCAGGGCTTCACCCCTCCACTTT. It yields the protein CASSLVGRASPLHF.

This sequence joins TRBV10-3 and TRBJ2-1; tentative D call: TRBD1 (6 bases). CDR3 size: 18 residues. V gave up 5 bases and J gave up 10 bases, with 30 bases separating them. Germline lookup yields CDR1 ENHRY and CDR2 SYGVKD. This chain's CDR3 is CAISHPRGRGTYLGEQFF. For the CDR3, the DNA is TGTGCCATCAGTCACCCTAGGGGCAGGGGAACGTATTTGGGAGAGCAGTTCTTC.

J is TRBJ2-7 and V is TRBV18, with TRBD1 identical over 9 bases. This CDR3 is built from 13 residues. Trimming removed 4 bases from V and 6 bases from J; junction bases left unmatched: 4. Looked up from germline, CDR1 is KGHSH and CDR2 is LQKENI. The CDR3 loop is CASSRTGAGEQYF. Here the CDR3 DNA reads TGTGCCAGCTCACGGACAGGGGCGGGCGAGCAGTACTTC.

J is TRBJ1-1 and V is TRBV18; maybe TRBD1 (5 bases). Germline CDR1 reads KGHSH; CDR2 reads LQKENI. V gave up 3 bases and J gave up 0 bases, with 11 bases separating them. CDR3 size: 15 residues. CDR3: CASSPGGSMNTEAFF. CDR3 in DNA: TGTGCCAGCTCACCGGGGGGGTCAATGAACACTGAAGCTTTCTTT.

The rearrangement uses TRBV4-3 and TRBJ2-2, with a tentative D call TRBD1 (6 bases). From germline, CDR1 is LGHNA and CDR2 YSLEER. The V end lost 0 bases, the J end lost 6 bases, and 14 bases lay between the germline ends. The CDR3 sequence is 16 residues long. The CDR3 loop is CASSQDLWGRPGELFF. The CDR3 nucleotides read TGCGCCAGCAGCCAAGATCTCTGGGGGCGCCCCGGGGAGCTGTTTTTT.

The gene calls are TRBV19 and TRBJ1-1; weak D call: TRBD1 (5 bases). V was trimmed by 7 bases and J by 1 base, leaving 22 bases between them. CDR1 LNHDA and CDR2 SQIVND come from the germline V gene (reference sequence). This CDR3 is built from 17 residues. CDR3 nucleotide sequence: TGTGCCAGTACCCCTCCCCGGGGGGGAGATCCGAACACTGAAGCTTTCTTT. Translated, it gives CASTPPRGGDPNTEAFF.

CDR3 DNA sequence: TGTGCCAGCAGCAAGCACCACATAACAGGGGGCGAAGAGACCCAGTACTTC. Translated, it gives CASSKHHITGGEETQYF. The chain recombines TRBV11-2 with TRBJ2-5, with 9 bases aligning to TRBD1. J lost 3 bases, V lost 5 bases, and 13 bases had no gene match. The CDR3 spans 17 residues. Looked up from germline, CDR1 is SGHAT and CDR2 is FQNNGV.

This rearrangement joins TRBV12-3 or TRBV12-4 to TRBJ2-3; a weak D match, TRBD2 (5 bases). The germline V and J ends were trimmed by 8 bases and 6 bases, with 12 bases remaining between them. The CDR3 spans 12 residues. This CDR3 reads CASDPTGDTQYF. The CDR3 DNA is TGTGCCAGCGACCCCACGGGGGATACGCAGTATTTT.

The J gene is TRBJ2-2, the V gene TRBV27, with 8 positions matching TRBD1. This CDR3 comprises 16 residues. Trimming took 4 bases from V and 3 from J; bases not matched to a gene: 7. CDR1 is MNHEY and CDR2 is SMNVEV in the germline V gene (reference sequence). The CDR3 is CASSSQGVSYTGELFF. CDR3 DNA sequence: TGTGCCAGCAGTTCACAGGGGGTATCATACACCGGGGAGCTGTTTTTT.

V usage is TRBV28 and J usage is TRBJ2-4; 9 bases line up with TRBD1. V gave up 4 bases and J gave up 6 bases; unmatched junction bases: 4. This CDR3 spans 14 amino acids. The germline V gene has CDR1 MDHEN and CDR2 SYDVKM. CDR3 DNA: TGTGCCAGCAGTTATCCGGGACAGGGAAACATTCAGTACTTC. Its translation is CASSYPGQGNIQYF. The whole variable domain, filled in from reference TRBV28 and TRBJ2-4, reads DVKVTQSSRYLVKRTGEKVFLECVQDMDHENMFWYRQDPGLGLRLIYFSYDVKMKEKGDIPEGYSVSREKKERFSLILESASTNQTSMYLCASSYPGQGNIQYFGAGTRLSVL.

This clone was observed a handful of times. The V and J genes are TRBV27 and TRBJ2-2; 9 nucleotides line up with TRBD1. CDR1 and CDR2 from the germline V gene are MNHEY and SMNVEV (reference sequence). The CDR3 runs to 12 residues. Losses at the gene ends were 9 bases for V and 4 bases for J; bases not matched to a gene: 0. The CDR3 bases are TGTGCCAGGGACAGGGGCACCGGGGAGCTGTTTTTT. Its protein product is CARDRGTGELFF.

This clone was found a few times. The chain carries TRBV29-1 and TRBJ2-7, with TRBD2 matching 8 bases. V was pared by 2 bases and J by 2 bases, with 14 bases of the junction left unmatched. CDR3 size: 17 residues. Germline CDR1 is SQVTM and CDR2 is ANQGSEA. CDR3 in amino acids: CSVEWREVKGAAYEQYF. The CDR3 DNA reads TGCAGCGTTGAATGGCGGGAGGTCAAAGGAGCGGCCTACGAGCAGTACTTC.

The chain combines TRBV9 with TRBJ2-3; the D is unclear. The CDR3 runs 15 residues. Trimming removed 4 bases at V and 1 base at J, with 13 bases between. The V gene's germline CDR1 is SGDLS and CDR2 YYNGEE. The CDR3, as DNA: TGTGCCAGCAGCCCCTATGGGCCACGCACAGATACGCAGTATTTT. It specifies CASSPYGPRTDTQYF.

The chain combines TRBV5-1 with TRBJ2-1; TRBD2 agrees at 9 bases. Germline V gives CDR1 SGHRS, CDR2 YFSETQ. With 5 bases clipped from V and 4 bases from J, the junction kept 7 bases outside the gene matches. The length of the CDR3 is 15 residues. CDR3 in amino acids: CASRGGLANYNEQFF. In DNA, the CDR3 is TGCGCCAGCAGGGGCGGACTAGCGAATTACAATGAGCAGTTCTTC.

The chain couples TRBV5-5 to TRBJ2-3, with 9 bases identical to TRBD1. V was clipped by 4 bases and J by 2 bases; unmatched bases: 11. Germline V gene sequence: CDR1 SGHKS, CDR2 YYEKEE (reference sequence). The length of the CDR3 is 17 residues. The CDR3 region has the DNA TGTGCCAGCAGCCGAGGGACAGGGAGGTCTATCACAGATACGCAGTATTTT. Its protein product is CASSRGTGRSITDTQYF. The whole variable domain, remainder taken from reference TRBV5-5 and TRBJ2-3, is DAGVTQSPTHLIKTRGQQVTLRCSPISGHKSVSWYQQVLGQGPQFIFQYYEKEERGRGNFPDRFSARQFPNYSSELNVNALLLGDSALYLCASSRGTGRSITDTQYFGPGTRLTVL.

This clone was observed a single time. The chain recombines TRBV7-9 with TRBJ2-1; D possibly corresponds to TRBD1 (6 bases). Trimming removed 2 bases at V and 10 bases at J, with 9 bases between. The CDR3 consists of 12 residues. CDR1 and CDR2 (germline): SEHNR, FQNEAQ (reference sequence). The CDR3 region is CASSLYDREQFF. The CDR3 region has the DNA TGTGCCAGCAGCTTATACGACAGGGAGCAGTTCTTC.

This clone was observed a handful of times. This chain links TRBV7-9 with TRBJ1-1; D is unclear. The germline V and J ends were trimmed by 1 base and 6 bases, with 12 bases remaining between them. The germline V gene encodes CDR1 SEHNR and CDR2 FQNEAQ (reference sequence). The CDR3 contains 14 residues. The CDR3 loop reads CASSLDWAGAEAFF. The CDR3 nucleotides read TGTGCCAGCAGCTTAGACTGGGCGGGAGCTGAAGCTTTCTTT.

This rearrangement joins TRBV27 to TRBJ1-4; D may be TRBD1 (5 bases). The V and J ends lost 6 bases and 12 bases respectively, with 17 bases between them. Germline V gives CDR1 MNHEY, CDR2 SMNVEV (reference sequence). The CDR3 spans 13 residues. DNA of the CDR3: TGTGCCAGCAGGGGTGGCTCGGGGGGAGAACTGTTTTTT. Residues: CASRGGSGGELFF.

The genes are TRBV11-2 and TRBJ1-1; no clear D gene. The CDR3 covers 13 residues. Germline V gene lookup returns CDR1 SGHAT and CDR2 FQNNGV. V was shortened by 5 bases and J by 1 base, with 8 bases between the two germline ends. The CDR3: CASSPGKNTEAFF. The CDR3 coding sequence is TGTGCCAGCAGCCCGGGGAAGAACACTGAAGCTTTCTTT.

This chain links TRBV5-1 with TRBJ1-1; TRBD1 agrees at 7 bases. The length of the CDR3 is 14 residues. Germline values: CDR1 SGHRS, CDR2 YFSETQ. V trimming: 5 bases; J trimming: 6 bases; junction bases outside the gene matches: 10. The CDR3 bases are TGCGCCAGCAGTCACACAGGGGAGAGGGCTGAAGCTTTCTTT. It is translated as CASSHTGERAEAFF.